This TCR beta chain was obtained from a study of read filtering for tumor transcriptome and immune sequencing. Across the study: Among patients, some 17 were male and about 15 female, aged about 45 to 85 (mean about 66). General study points: IR-seq and RNA-seq agreed better without single-read clonotypes.

In this sample, this clonotype turned up many times. Its specificity is unknown. The library was built from about 400 ng RNA with molecular barcoded adaptors for alpha/delta and beta/gamma chains. Via MiXCR, TCRdb re-called the reads, giving one row per CDR3 protein. Of 85,000 or so distinct CDR3 sequences listed, about 12% are singletons. The CDR3 totals 13 residues. Germline V CDR1 and CDR2: LGHNT, FRNRAP. Trimming shortened V by 5 bases and J by 11 bases, and 16 bases separated the two germline ends. The origin of this receptor is a donor aged 40 or older with multiple myeloma. The source material was a population of CD138-negative cells sorted from bone marrow. The V gene is TRBV12-5, the J gene TRBJ1-5; maybe TRBD1 (5 bases). CDR3 in DNA: TGTGCTAGTGGTCCCCCGGGCACGGGGGCCCAGCATTTT. Translation: CASGPPGTGAQHF.